The clone carrying this T cell receptor (beta chain) was found once. What it recognizes is unknown. Germline V CDR1 and CDR2: MNHEY, SVGAGI. V gave up 5 bases and J gave up 6 bases; unmatched junction bases: 5. The CDR3 consists of 14 residues. The sample is drawn from a study of cytomegalovirus exposure and HLA in healthy donors. Across the study: A subsequent analysis reported that the 120 or so validation repertoires were produced on the same platform that had also been used for the 600 to 700 first-cohort repertoires.

The study, taken as a whole, reports: Some public TCRs appeared in many individuals, while most sequences were rare. In vitro, three CMV-associated chains proved specific for CMV antigens.

The donors were part of the 120-subject validation cohort, which stood apart from the roughly 670-subject first cohort. The table came from immunoSEQ multiplex PCR; TCRdb's copy has only in-frame clones and leaves some out. The sample holds 100,000 to 120,000 clones, around 85% seen once. The chain recombines TRBV6-5 with TRBJ2-1, with 9 bases identical to TRBD1. Sequenced: PBMCs. The receptor was derived from a woman aged 18 to 35 in good health and CMV-seronegative. CDR3 nucleotide sequence: TGTGCCAGCAGTGGGACAGGGCGGTTCAATGAGCAGTTCTTC. Encoded protein: CASSGTGRFNEQFF.